These 24 T cell receptor beta chains were sequenced from one sample in a study of CD8+CD57+ T cells in acquired aplastic anemia. For sequencing, patients were chosen who had shown expansion of CD8+CD57+ cells by flow cytometry. Genomic DNA was employed as the template in profiling TCR beta VDJ and CDR3. MiXCR was run by TCRdb on the reads, yielding one entry per CDR3 protein. Of around 200,000 distinct CDR3 sequences listed, 45% to 60% are singletons. Sequenced: sorted CD4+, CD8+, or CD8+CD57+ T cells (not recorded which) from PBMCs. These receptors all come from a human donor with aplastic anemia.

This chain joins TRBV7-6 and TRBJ2-3, with D possibly being TRBD1 (5 bases). V was shortened by 6 bases and J by 2 bases, with 15 bases between the two germline ends. Germline CDR1 reads SGHVS; CDR2 reads FNYEAQ. The CDR3 has 15 residues. The CDR3 DNA reads TGTGCCAGCAGTTTGGGGCACTCCTACACAGATACGCAGTATTTT. Its translation is CASSLGHSYTDTQYF.

Only one count was recorded for this clonotype. V is TRBV2 and J is TRBJ2-7; 8 positions agree with TRBD1. This CDR3 spans 15 amino acids. Per germline, CDR1 SNHLY and CDR2 FYNNEI. V lost 7 bases, J lost 3 bases, and 11 bases stayed unmatched. The CDR3 is CASIQTGAALYEQYF. CDR3 DNA: TGTGCCAGCATTCAGACAGGGGCCGCTCTCTACGAGCAGTACTTC.

The chain combines TRBV3-1 with TRBJ1-2; a possible D gene is TRBD1 (5 bases). Trimming took 8 bases from V and 1 from J, leaving 14 bases between them. Germline V gene sequence: CDR1 LGHDT, CDR2 YNNKEL (reference sequence). The CDR3 has 14 amino acids. As DNA, the CDR3 is TGTGCCAGCGGAGGGACCGGGAATAACTATGGCTACACCTTC. It specifies CASGGTGNNYGYTF.

This chain joins TRBV15 and TRBJ1-6; 10 nucleotides agree with TRBD1. Looked up from germline, CDR1 is LNHNV and CDR2 is YYDKDF (reference sequence). The CDR3 contains 17 residues. J was trimmed by 6 bases and V by 0 bases; bases with no gene match: 5. The CDR3 coding sequence is TGTGCCACCAGCAGAGATTTGCGGGACAGGGGTAATTCACCCCTCCACTTT. Translated: CATSRDLRDRGNSPLHF.

There are many counts of this clonotype. The chain is built from TRBV20-1 and TRBJ2-3, with a possible D match to TRBD2 (7 bases). This CDR3 is 17 amino acids long. V was pared by 0 bases and J by 0 bases, with 16 bases between. CDR1 is DFQATT and CDR2 is SNEGSKA in the germline V gene (reference sequence). The CDR3 is CSARDRGGGLSTDTQYF. CDR3 coding DNA: TGCAGTGCTAGAGATCGAGGGGGGGGCCTTAGCACAGATACGCAGTATTTT.

The chain combines TRBV25-1 with TRBJ1-5, with 9 positions matching TRBD1. Trimming took 3 bases from V and 6 from J; bases not matched to a gene: 3. This CDR3 region has 14 residues. CDR1 and CDR2 (germline): MGHDK, SYGVNS. In DNA, the CDR3 is TGTGCCAGCAGTGATACAGGGGGCGGTCAGCCCCAGCATTTT. Translating gives CASSDTGGGQPQHF.

About this clonotype: A much larger clone is a single base away; this may be a read error. The chain recombines TRBV20-1 with TRBJ2-1, with D perhaps TRBD1 or TRBD2 (5 bases each). CDR1 is DFQATT, CDR2 SNEGSKA, per germline (reference sequence). The CDR3 contains 16 residues. Here the CDR3 DNA reads TGCAGTGCTTCCCCACGAGGGGCAAGCTCCTACAATGAGCAGCTCTTC. Residues: CSASPRGASSYNEQLF.

The CDR3 reads CSASSRDRHEAFF. CDR3 nucleotide sequence: TGCAGTGCTAGTTCCCGGGACAGACATGAAGCTTTCTTT. The chain is built from TRBV20-1 and TRBJ1-1; TRBD1 aligns across 7 bases. In germline, CDR1 is DFQATT, CDR2 SNEGSKA (reference sequence). This CDR3 has 13 residues. V was clipped by 3 bases and J by 7 bases; unmatched bases: 8.

A note on this clonotype: A read error may produce the germline difference seen at one junction end. This chain uses TRBV3-1 with TRBJ2-7; 8 positions match TRBD2. The germline V gene encodes CDR1 LGHDT and CDR2 YNNKEL (reference sequence). The length of the CDR3 is 15 residues. CDR3 residues: CASSQGGGGSYAQYF. In DNA form, the CDR3 reads TGTGCCAGCAGCCAGGGAGGCGGGGGGTCCTACGCGCAGTACTTC.

V is TRBV4-2 and J is TRBJ1-2, with TRBD1 identical over 8 bases. The CDR3 is made up of 17 amino acids. Germline trimming cut 4 bases from V and 6 bases from J; bases unmatched to any gene: 16. From germline, CDR1 is LGHNA and CDR2 YNFKEQ. The CDR3 protein is CASSPDGQGAIVHGYTF. The CDR3 DNA is TGTGCCAGCAGCCCGGACGGACAGGGCGCAATAGTCCATGGCTACACCTTC.

This clonotype was counted at least ten times. V is TRBV7-8 and J is TRBJ2-7; D may be TRBD1 or TRBD2 (6 bases each). Germline CDR1 and CDR2: SGHVS and FQNEAQ. This CDR3 has 15 residues. V was cut by 5 bases and J by 0 bases, with 14 bases left in between. The CDR3 is CASSIEGGFSYEQYF. For the CDR3, the DNA is TGTGCCAGCAGCATAGAGGGGGGTTTCTCCTACGAGCAGTACTTC. The full variable domain, with the rest looked up from reference TRBV7-8 and TRBJ2-7, is GAGVSQSPRYKVAKRGQDVALRCDPISGHVSLFWYQQALGQGPEFLTYFQNEAQLDKSGLPSDRFFAERPEGSVSTLKIQRTQQEDSAVYLCASSIEGGFSYEQYFGPGTRLTVT.

The chain carries TRBV9 and TRBJ2-2; 7 bases match TRBD1. Trimming removed 3 bases from V and 2 bases from J; junction bases left unmatched: 7. The germline V gene encodes CDR1 SGDLS and CDR2 YYNGEE. The CDR3 runs to 16 residues. The CDR3 coding sequence is TGTGCCAGCAGCGCCCTGACAGGGCCCAACACCGGGGAGCTGTTTTTT. Its protein product is CASSALTGPNTGELFF. The variable domain in full, completed from reference TRBV9 and TRBJ2-2, reads DSGVTQTPKHLITATGQRVTLRCSPRSGDLSVYWYQQSLDQGLQFLIQYYNGEERAKGNILERFSAQQFPDLHSELNLSSLELGDSALYFCASSALTGPNTGELFFGEGSRLTVL.

The chain uses TRBV28 and TRBJ2-6; possible D gene TRBD2, 7 bases. The length of the CDR3 is 17 residues. Germline V gene data show CDR1 as MDHEN and CDR2 as SYDVKM. Trimming shortened V by 8 bases and J by 1 base, and 18 bases separated the two germline ends. CDR3 amino acids: CASCLGGGLSGANVLTF. In DNA, the CDR3 is TGTGCCAGCTGCCTGGGGGGGGGCTTGTCTGGGGCCAACGTCCTGACTTTC.

The chain joins TRBV11-1 to TRBJ2-7, with 11 bases matching TRBD2. This CDR3 spans 17 amino acids. CDR1 is SGHAT, CDR2 FQDESV, per germline (reference sequence). V lost 2 bases, J lost 3 bases, and 9 bases stayed unmatched. The CDR3: CASSLRLAGLRSYEQYF. CDR3 nucleotide sequence: TGTGCCAGCAGCTTACGACTAGCGGGATTAAGGAGCTACGAGCAGTACTTC. Variable domain in full (rest from reference TRBV11-1 and TRBJ2-7): EAEVAQSPRYKITEKSQAVAFWCDPISGHATLYWYRQILGQGPELLVQFQDESVVDDSQLPKDRFSAERLKGVDSTLKIQPAELGDSAMYLCASSLRLAGLRSYEQYFGPGTRLTVT.

This sequence joins TRBV25-1 and TRBJ2-2; 10 bases are shared with TRBD2. CDR1 is MGHDK and CDR2 is SYGVNS in the germline V gene. The CDR3 runs 15 residues. V was clipped by 6 bases and J by 5 bases; unmatched bases: 6. CDR3 bases: TGTGCCAGCAGCGTAGAAGCGGGGGGGACCGGGGAGCTGTTTTTT. Encoded protein: CASSVEAGGTGELFF.

The sample holds a few counts of this clonotype. The rearrangement joins TRBV2 to TRBJ1-5, with D hard to call. Germline lookup yields CDR1 SNHLY and CDR2 FYNNEI. CDR3 size: 13 residues. Trimming left V 5 bases short and J 0 bases short, with 5 bases between. The CDR3, as DNA: TGTGCCAGCAGTCAAGATAGCAATCAGCCCCAGCATTTT. Residues: CASSQDSNQPQHF.

This clonotype appeared a few times. V and J are TRBV6-1 and TRBJ1-4; 9 bases are shared with TRBD1. Germline lookup yields CDR1 MNHNS and CDR2 SASEGT. The CDR3 has 14 amino acids. The J segment lost 7 bases and the V segment lost 6 bases, leaving 6 bases of the junction unmatched. The CDR3 DNA follows: TGTGCCAGCAGATTGGACAGGGGAAGTGAAAAACTGTTTTTT. Amino acids: CASRLDRGSEKLFF.

The chain couples TRBV7-9 to TRBJ1-1; 10 nucleotides line up with TRBD1. Germline values: CDR1 SEHNR, CDR2 FQNEAQ (reference sequence). J was trimmed by 5 bases and V by 5 bases; bases with no gene match: 8. The CDR3 totals 15 residues. The CDR3 spells CASSQYGQGDTEAFF. CDR3 DNA sequence: TGTGCCAGCAGCCAATATGGACAGGGGGATACTGAAGCTTTCTTT.

This clonotype was detected ten times or more. The rearrangement links TRBV7-9 to TRBJ2-1; no clear D. Germline CDR1 and CDR2: SEHNR and FQNEAQ (reference sequence). The V end lost 5 bases, the J end lost 7 bases, and 6 bases lay between the germline ends. The length of the CDR3 is 11 residues. The CDR3 region is CASSLENEQFF. CDR3 DNA sequence: TGTGCCAGCAGCCTTGAGAATGAGCAGTTCTTC.

This chain uses TRBV7-4 with TRBJ2-7, with 15 positions matching TRBD2. The J call may be wrong; the DNA end is better matched by TRBJ2-5. In germline, CDR1 is SGHVT, CDR2 SQSDAQ. The CDR3 contains 17 residues. The CDR3: CASSQGLAGGQGETQYF. The CDR3 DNA follows: TGTGCCAGCAGCCAAGGACTAGCGGGGGGGCAAGGGGAGACCCAGTACTTC.

J is TRBJ2-4 and V is TRBV24-1; 9 bases map to TRBD1. The CDR3 extends over 15 amino acids. In germline, CDR1 is KGHDR, CDR2 SFDVKD. Trimming cost V 4 bases and J 12 bases; bases outside gene matches: 12. The CDR3 DNA sequence: TGTGCCACCAGTGACACCGGGACAGGGAGTTTGGGTCAGTACTTC. This sequence encodes CATSDTGTGSLGQYF.

Turning to this clonotype: This may stem from a read error, because a much larger clone lies one nucleotide away. CDR3 residues: CSASLGGVYEAFF. CDR3 in DNA: TGCAGTGCTAGTTTGGGGGGCGTGTATGAAGCTTTCTTT. The chain employs TRBV20-1 and TRBJ1-1; D is perhaps TRBD1 (6 bases). CDR1 is DFQATT, CDR2 SNEGSKA, per germline (reference sequence). V dropped 3 bases and J dropped 7 bases, with 15 bases sitting between them. The CDR3 is 13 residues long.

V is TRBV19 and J is TRBJ1-1, with D perhaps TRBD1 (5 bases). CDR1 is LNHDA, CDR2 SQIVND, per germline (reference sequence). The CDR3 has 17 residues. Trimming shortened V by 3 bases and J by 3 bases, and 20 bases separated the two germline ends. The CDR3 protein is CASSIAGTSSWDTEAFF. The DNA for the CDR3 is TGTGCCAGTAGTATCGCCGGGACGTCTTCTTGGGACACTGAAGCTTTCTTT.

This rearrangement joins TRBV20-1 to TRBJ1-5; no clear D gene. Germline V gene sequence: CDR1 DFQATT, CDR2 SNEGSKA (reference sequence). The CDR3 length is 15 residues. V lost 3 bases and J lost 2, with 14 bases in between. CDR3 in amino acids: CSASVVPEGNQPQHF. The CDR3 DNA reads as TGCAGTGCTAGTGTCGTCCCAGAGGGCAATCAGCCCCAGCATTTT.